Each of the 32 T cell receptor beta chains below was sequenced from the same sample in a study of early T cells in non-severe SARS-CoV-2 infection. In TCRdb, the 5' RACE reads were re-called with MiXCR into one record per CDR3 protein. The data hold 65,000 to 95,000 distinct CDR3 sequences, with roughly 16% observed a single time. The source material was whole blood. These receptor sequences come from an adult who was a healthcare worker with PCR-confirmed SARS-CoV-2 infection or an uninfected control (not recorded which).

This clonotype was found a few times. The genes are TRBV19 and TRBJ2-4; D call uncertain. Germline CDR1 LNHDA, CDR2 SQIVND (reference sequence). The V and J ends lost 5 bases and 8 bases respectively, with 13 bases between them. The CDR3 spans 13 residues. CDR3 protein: CASSPVPKYIQYF. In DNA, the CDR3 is TGTGCCAGTAGTCCCGTACCAAAGTACATTCAGTACTTC.

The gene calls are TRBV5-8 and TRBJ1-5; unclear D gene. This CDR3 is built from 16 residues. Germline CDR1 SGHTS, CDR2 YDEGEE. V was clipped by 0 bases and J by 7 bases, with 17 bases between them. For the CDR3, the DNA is TGTGCCAGCAGCTTGGTGGGTGCAATAGGAGGGCAGCCCCAGCATTTT. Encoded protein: CASSLVGAIGGQPQHF.

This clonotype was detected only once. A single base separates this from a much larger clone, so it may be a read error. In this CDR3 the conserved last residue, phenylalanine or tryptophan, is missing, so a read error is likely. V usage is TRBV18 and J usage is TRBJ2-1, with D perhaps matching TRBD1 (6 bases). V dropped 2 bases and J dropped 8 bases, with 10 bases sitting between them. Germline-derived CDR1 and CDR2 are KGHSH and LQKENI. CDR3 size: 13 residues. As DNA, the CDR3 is TGTGCCAGCTCACCAGGACAGCTCGATGAGCAGTTCCTC. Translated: CASSPGQLDEQFL.

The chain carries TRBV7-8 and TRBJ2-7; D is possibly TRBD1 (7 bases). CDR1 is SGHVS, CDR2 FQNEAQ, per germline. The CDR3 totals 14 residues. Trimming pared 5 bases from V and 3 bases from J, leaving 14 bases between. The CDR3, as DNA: TGTGCCAGCAGCCCCGGGAGACAGGGCTACGAGCAGTACTTC. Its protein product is CASSPGRQGYEQYF.

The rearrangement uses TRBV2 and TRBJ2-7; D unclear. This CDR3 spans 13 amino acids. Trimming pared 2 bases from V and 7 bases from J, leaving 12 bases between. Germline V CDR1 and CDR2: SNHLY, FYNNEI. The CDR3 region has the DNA TGTGCCAGCAGTGAAATGTTGTTCGAGGAGCAGTACTTC. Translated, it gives CASSEMLFEEQYF.

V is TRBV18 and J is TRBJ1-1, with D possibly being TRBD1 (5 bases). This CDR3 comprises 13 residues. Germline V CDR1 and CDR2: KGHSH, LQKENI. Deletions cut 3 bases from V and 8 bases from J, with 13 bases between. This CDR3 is CASSPGTPSEAFF. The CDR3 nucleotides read TGTGCCAGCTCACCCGGGACGCCATCCGAAGCTTTCTTT.

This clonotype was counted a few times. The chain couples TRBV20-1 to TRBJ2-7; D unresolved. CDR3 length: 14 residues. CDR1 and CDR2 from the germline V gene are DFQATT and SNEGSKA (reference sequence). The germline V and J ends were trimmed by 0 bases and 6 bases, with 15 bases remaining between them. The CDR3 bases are TGCAGTGCTAGAGATCACGAGGTACGCAGCGAGCAGTACTTC. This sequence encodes CSARDHEVRSEQYF.

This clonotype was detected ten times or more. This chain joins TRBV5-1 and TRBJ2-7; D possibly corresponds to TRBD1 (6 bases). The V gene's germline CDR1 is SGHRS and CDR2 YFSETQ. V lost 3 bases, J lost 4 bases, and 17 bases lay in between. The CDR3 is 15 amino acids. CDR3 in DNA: TGCGCCAGCAGCTCGAATACAGGGTATGGTTACGAGCAGTACTTC. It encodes CASSSNTGYGYEQYF.

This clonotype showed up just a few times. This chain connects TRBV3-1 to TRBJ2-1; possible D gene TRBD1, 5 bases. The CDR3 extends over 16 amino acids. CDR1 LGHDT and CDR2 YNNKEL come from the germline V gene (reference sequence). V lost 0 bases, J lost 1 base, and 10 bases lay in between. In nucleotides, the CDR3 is TGTGCCAGCAGCCAAGATCAGGGCTCTTCCTACAATGAGCAGTTCTTC. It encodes CASSQDQGSSYNEQFF.

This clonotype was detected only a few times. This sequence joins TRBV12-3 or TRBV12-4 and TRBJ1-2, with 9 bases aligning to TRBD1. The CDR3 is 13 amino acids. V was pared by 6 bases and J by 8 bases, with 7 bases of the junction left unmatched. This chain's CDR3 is CASRTWDRDGYTF. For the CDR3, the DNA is TGTGCCAGCAGGACCTGGGACAGGGACGGCTACACCTTC.

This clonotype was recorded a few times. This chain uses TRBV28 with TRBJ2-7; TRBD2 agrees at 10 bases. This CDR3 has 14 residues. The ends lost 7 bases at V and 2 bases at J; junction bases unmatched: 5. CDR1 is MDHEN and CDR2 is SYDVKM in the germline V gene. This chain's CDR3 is CASKLAGSTYEQYF. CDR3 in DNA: TGTGCCAGCAAACTAGCGGGGTCAACCTACGAGCAGTACTTC.

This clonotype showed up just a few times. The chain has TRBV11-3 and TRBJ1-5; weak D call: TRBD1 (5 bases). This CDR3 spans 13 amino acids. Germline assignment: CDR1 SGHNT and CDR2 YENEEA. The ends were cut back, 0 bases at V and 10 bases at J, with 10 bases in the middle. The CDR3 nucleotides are TGTGCCAGCAGCTTAGAGCGACAGAGCCCCCAGCATTTT. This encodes CASSLERQSPQHF.

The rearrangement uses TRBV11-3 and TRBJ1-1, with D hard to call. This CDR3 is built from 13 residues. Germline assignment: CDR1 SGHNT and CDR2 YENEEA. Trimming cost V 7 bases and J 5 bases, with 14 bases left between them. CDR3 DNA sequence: TGTGCCAGCACCAACCGACGGGTAACTGAAGCTTTCTTT. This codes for CASTNRRVTEAFF.

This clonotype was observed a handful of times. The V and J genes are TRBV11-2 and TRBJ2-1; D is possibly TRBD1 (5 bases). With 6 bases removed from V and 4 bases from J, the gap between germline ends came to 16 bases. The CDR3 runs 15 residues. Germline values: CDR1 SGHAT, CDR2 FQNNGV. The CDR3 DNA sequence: TGTGCCAGCAGGCCCGGGTGGGGCCAGTACAATGAGCAGTTCTTC. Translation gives CASRPGWGQYNEQFF.

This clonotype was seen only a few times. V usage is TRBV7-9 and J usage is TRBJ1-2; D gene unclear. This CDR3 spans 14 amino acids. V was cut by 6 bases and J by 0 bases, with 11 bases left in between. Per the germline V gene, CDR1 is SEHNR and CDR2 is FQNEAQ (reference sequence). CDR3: CASRIPLPNYGYTF. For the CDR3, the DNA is TGTGCCAGCAGGATCCCCCTACCTAACTATGGCTACACCTTC.

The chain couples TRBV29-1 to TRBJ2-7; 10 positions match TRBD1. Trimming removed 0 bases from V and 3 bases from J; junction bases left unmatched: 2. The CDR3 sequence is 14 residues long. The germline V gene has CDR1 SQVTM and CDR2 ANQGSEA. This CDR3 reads CSVEEGTGVYEQYF. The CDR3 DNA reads TGCAGCGTTGAAGAAGGGACAGGGGTCTACGAGCAGTACTTC.

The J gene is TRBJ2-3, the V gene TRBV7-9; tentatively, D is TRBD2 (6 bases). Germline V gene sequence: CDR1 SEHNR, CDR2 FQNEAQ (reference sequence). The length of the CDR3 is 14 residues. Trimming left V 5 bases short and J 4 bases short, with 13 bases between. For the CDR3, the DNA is TGTGCCAGCAGCATGAGGAGGGGTTCAGATACGCAGTATTTT. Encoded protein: CASSMRRGSDTQYF. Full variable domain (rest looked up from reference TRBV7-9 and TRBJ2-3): DTGVSQNPRHKITKRGQNVTFRCDPISEHNRLYWYRQTLGQGPEFLTYFQNEAQLEKSRLLSDRFSAERPKGSFSTLEIQRTEQGDSAMYLCASSMRRGSDTQYFGPGTRLTVL.

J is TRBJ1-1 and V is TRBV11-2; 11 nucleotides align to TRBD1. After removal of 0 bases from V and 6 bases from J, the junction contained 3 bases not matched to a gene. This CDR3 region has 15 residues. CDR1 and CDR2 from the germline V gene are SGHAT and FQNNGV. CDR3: CASSLDRTGGPEAFF. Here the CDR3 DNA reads TGTGCCAGCAGCTTAGATCGGACAGGGGGCCCTGAAGCTTTCTTT.

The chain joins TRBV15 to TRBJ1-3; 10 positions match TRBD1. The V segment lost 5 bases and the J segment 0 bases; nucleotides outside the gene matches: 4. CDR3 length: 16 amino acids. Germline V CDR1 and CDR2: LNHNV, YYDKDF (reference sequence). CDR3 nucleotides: TGTGCCACCAGCGAGGGGGACAGGGGCTCTGGAAACACCATATATTTT. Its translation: CATSEGDRGSGNTIYF.

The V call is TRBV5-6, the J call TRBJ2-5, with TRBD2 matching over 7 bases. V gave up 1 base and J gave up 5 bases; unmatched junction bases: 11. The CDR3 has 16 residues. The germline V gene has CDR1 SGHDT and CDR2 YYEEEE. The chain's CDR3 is CASSLFGRENLETQYF. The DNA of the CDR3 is TGTGCCAGCAGCTTGTTTGGGCGGGAGAATCTTGAGACCCAGTACTTC.

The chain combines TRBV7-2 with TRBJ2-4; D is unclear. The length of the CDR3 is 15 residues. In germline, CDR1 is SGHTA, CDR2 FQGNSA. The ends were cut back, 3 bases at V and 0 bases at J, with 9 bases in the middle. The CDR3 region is CASSFRGQAKNIQYF. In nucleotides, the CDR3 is TGTGCCAGCAGCTTTCGCGGTCAAGCCAAAAACATTCAGTACTTC.

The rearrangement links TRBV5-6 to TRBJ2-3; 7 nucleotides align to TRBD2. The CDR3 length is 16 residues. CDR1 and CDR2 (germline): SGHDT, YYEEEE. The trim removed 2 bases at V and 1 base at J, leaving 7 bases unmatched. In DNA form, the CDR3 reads TGTGCCAGCAGCTTTGGGCGGGGGATCCGCACAGATACGCAGTATTTT. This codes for CASSFGRGIRTDTQYF. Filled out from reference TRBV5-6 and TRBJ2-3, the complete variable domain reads DAGVTQSPTHLIKTRGQQVTLRCSPKSGHDTVSWYQQALGQGPQFIFQYYEEEERQRGNFPDRFSGHQFPNYSSELNVNALLLGDSALYLCASSFGRGIRTDTQYFGPGTRLTVL.

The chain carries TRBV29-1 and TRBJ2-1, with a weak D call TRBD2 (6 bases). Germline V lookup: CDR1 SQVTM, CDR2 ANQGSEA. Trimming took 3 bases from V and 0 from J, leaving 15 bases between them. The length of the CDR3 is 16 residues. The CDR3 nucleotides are TGCAGCGTTGAGATGGGTCGGGGGAGCTCCTACAATGAGCAGTTCTTC. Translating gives CSVEMGRGSSYNEQFF.

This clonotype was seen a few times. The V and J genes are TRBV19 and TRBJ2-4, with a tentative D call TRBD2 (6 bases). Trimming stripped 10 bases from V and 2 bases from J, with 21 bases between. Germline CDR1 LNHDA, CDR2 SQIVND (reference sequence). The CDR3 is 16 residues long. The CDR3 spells CATSDRAGPTKNIQYF. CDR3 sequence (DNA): TGTGCCACCTCGGACCGAGCGGGCCCAACCAAAAACATTCAGTACTTC.

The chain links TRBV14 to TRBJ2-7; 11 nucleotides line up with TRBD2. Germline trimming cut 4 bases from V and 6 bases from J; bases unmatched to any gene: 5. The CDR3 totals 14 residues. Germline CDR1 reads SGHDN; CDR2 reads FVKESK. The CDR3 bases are TGTGCCAGCAGCCTACTAGCGGGGGCTCTCGAGCAGTACTTC. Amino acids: CASSLLAGALEQYF.

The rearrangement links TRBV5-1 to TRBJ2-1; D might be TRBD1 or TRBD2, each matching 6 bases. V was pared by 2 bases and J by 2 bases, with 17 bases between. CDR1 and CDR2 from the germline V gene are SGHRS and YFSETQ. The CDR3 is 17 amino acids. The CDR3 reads CASSLSRGTSAYNEQFF. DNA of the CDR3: TGCGCCAGCAGCTTAAGCCGCGGGACAAGCGCCTACAATGAGCAGTTCTTC.

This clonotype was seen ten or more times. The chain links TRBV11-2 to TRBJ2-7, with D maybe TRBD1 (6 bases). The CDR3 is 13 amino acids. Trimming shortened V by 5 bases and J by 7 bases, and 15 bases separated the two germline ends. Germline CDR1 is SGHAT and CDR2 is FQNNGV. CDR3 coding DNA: TGTGCCAGCAGCCCATTGGGGGCAGGGGAGCAGTACTTC. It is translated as CASSPLGAGEQYF.

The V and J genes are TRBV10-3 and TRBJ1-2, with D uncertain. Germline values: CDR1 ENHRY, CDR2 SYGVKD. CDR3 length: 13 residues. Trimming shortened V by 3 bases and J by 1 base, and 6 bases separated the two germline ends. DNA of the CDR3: TGTGCCATCAGTGAAGGGAGTAACTATGGCTACACCTTC. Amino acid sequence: CAISEGSNYGYTF.

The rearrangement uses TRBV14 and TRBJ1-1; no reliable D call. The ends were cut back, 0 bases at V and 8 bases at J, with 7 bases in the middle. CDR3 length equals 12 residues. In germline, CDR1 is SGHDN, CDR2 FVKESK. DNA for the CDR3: TGTGCCAGCAGCCAAGAACGGCCCGAAGCTTTCTTT. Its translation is CASSQERPEAFF.

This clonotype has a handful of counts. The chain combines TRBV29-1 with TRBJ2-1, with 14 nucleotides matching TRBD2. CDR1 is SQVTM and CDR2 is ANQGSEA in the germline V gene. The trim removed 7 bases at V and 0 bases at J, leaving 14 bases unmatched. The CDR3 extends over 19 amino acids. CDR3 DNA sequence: TGCAGCGCGGAGGGGACTAGCGGGGGCCTTTTAAGCTCCTACAATGAGCAGTTCTTC. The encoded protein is CSAEGTSGGLLSSYNEQFF.

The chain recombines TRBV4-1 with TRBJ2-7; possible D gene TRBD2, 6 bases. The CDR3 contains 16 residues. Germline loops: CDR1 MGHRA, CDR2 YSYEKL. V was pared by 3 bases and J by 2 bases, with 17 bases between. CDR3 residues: CASSHRPGLGPYEQYF. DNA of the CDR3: TGCGCCAGCAGCCACCGTCCGGGACTGGGGCCCTACGAGCAGTACTTC.

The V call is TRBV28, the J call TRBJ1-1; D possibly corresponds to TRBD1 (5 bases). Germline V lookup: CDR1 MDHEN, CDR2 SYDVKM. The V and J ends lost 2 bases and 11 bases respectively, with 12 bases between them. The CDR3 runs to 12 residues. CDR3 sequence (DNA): TGTGCCAGCAGTTTACAGGGTGCGGGGGCTTTCTTT. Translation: CASSLQGAGAFF. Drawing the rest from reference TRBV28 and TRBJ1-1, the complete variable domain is DVKVTQSSRYLVKRTGEKVFLECVQDMDHENMFWYRQDPGLGLRLIYFSYDVKMKEKGDIPEGYSVSREKKERFSLILESASTNQTSMYLCASSLQGAGAFFGQGTRLTVV.